This T cell receptor beta chain was obtained from a study of molecular identifiers for immune sequencing clone quantification. MiXCR was run by TCRdb on the PCR reads, yielding one entry per CDR3 protein. The sample holds around 94,000 distinct CDR3 sequences, about 35% seen once. Germline V gene data show CDR1 as LGHNA and CDR2 as YSLEER. With 4 bases clipped from V and 6 bases from J, the junction kept 5 bases outside the gene matches. The CDR3 extends over 15 amino acids. Material for sequencing was naive CD8+ T cells from blood, with Jurkat cell RNA spiked in. This sample's subset: FACS-sorted CD8+CD4-CCR7+CD45RA+ naive T cells. The sequence was collected from a human donor in good health. Some libraries in this study had Jurkat cell RNA spiked in. The V gene is TRBV4-3, the J gene TRBJ2-1; 11 bases are shared with TRBD2. The CDR3 reads CASSPGTSGVNEQFF. As DNA, the CDR3 is TGCGCCAGCAGCCCCGGGACTAGCGGAGTCAATGAGCAGTTCTTC.